This TCR beta chain derives from a study of blood T cell repertoires in COVID-19. Study-level background: Samples taken during acute and convalescent COVID-19 were collected in the United States, Italy and Spain. Sample material is recorded as cDNA or gDNA derived from T cells, B-cell-depleted T cells, or PBMCs.

Trimming stripped 5 bases from V and 2 bases from J, with 11 bases between. CDR3 length: 14 amino acids. Germline lookup yields CDR1 MGHDK and CDR2 SYGVNS. Assay used: immunoSEQ multiplex PCR; TCRdb lists only in-frame clones, some missing. The sample includes some 200,000 clones, 75% to 85% seen only once; the top ten take roughly 1.3%. This clone was counted a few times. This clonotype originated in a woman in her twenties or thirties with COVID-19, enrolled during active disease. The V gene is TRBV25-1, the J gene TRBJ2-3; a weak D match, TRBD1 (5 bases). Sequenced: peripheral blood. The CDR3 here is CASSLTGYTDTQYF. In DNA, the CDR3 is TGTGCCAGCAGTCTAACAGGTTACACAGATACGCAGTATTTT.